This T cell receptor (beta chain) was recorded in a study of T cells in Graves' hyperthyroidism and ophthalmopathy. Amplified TCR beta CDR3 regions came from RNA transcripts. First-round RT-PCR with HTBI primers amplified the TCR CDR3 region. One entry per CDR3 protein, called by TCRdb with MiXCR from the multiplex PCR reads. The sample consists of 480,000 or so distinct CDR3 sequences, approximately 48% of them appearing once. The ends were cut back, 3 bases at V and 2 bases at J, with 19 bases in the middle. This CDR3 contains 17 residues. CDR1 is SGHTA and CDR2 is FQGNSA in the germline V gene. Sample: peripheral blood or thyroid tissue (not recorded which). The receptor was derived from an adult woman with Graves' disease, either hyperthyroidism or ophthalmopathy (not recorded which). The J gene is TRBJ1-1, the V gene TRBV7-2; a possible D gene is TRBD1 (6 bases). CDR3 region: CASSLVAGGHSNTEAFF. The CDR3 coding sequence is TGTGCCAGCAGCTTGGTCGCGGGGGGCCACTCAAACACTGAAGCTTTCTTT. The variable domain in full, completed from reference TRBV7-2 and TRBJ1-1, reads GAGVSQSPSNKVTEKGKDVELRCDPISGHTALYWYRQSLGQGLEFLIYFQGNSAPDKSGLPSDRFSAERTGGSVSTLTIQRTQQEDSAVYLCASSLVAGGHSNTEAFFGQGTRLTVV.